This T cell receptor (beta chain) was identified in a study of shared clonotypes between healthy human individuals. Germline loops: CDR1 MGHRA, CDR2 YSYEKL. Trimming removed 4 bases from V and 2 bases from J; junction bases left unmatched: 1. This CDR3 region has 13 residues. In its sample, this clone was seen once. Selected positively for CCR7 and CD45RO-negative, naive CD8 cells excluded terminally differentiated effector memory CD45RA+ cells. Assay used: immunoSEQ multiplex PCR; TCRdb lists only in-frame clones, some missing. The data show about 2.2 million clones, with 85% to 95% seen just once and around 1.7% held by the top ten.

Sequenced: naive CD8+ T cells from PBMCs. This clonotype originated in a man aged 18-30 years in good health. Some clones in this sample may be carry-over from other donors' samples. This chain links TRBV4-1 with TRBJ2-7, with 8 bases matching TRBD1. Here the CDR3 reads CASSPTGAYEQYF. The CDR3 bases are TGCGCCAGCAGCCCGACAGGGGCCTACGAGCAGTACTTC.